This T cell receptor (beta chain) derives from a study of CD8 T cells in Susac syndrome. V shed 4 bases, J shed 6 bases, and the junction held 10 bases outside the gene matches. Germline V gives CDR1 SGHRS, CDR2 YFSETQ. This CDR3 region has 16 residues. Sequencing of TCR beta was undertaken in CD8+ and CD4+ T cells derived from blood. As controls, healthy donors matched for age and sex were used. TEMRA cells were FACS-enriched, while CD8+ and CD4+ T cells were negatively isolated. With random hexamers, roughly 0.5 to 1 ug RNA was reverse transcribed. The method of amplification for TCR beta CDR3 was immunoSEQ multiplex PCR, covering 54 Vbeta and 13 Jbeta. MiXCR, run by TCRdb on the immunoSEQ multiplex PCR reads, gives a single entry per CDR3 protein. The sample holds 70,000 to 100,000 distinct CDR3 sequences; 90% to 95% are singletons and the top ten take about 0.32%.

The source material was CD8+ T cells from PBMCs. This sequence originates from a human donor in good health. The rearrangement links TRBV5-1 to TRBJ2-2, with 9 bases matching TRBD1. The CDR3 region is CASSPGQGPTAGELFF. The CDR3, as DNA: TGCGCCAGCAGCCCCGGACAGGGGCCGACCGCCGGGGAGCTGTTTTTT.